This T cell receptor (beta chain) was captured in a study of cytomegalovirus exposure and HLA in healthy donors. Study results and caveats: Reports credit the classifier with highly specific, highly sensitive diagnosis of cytomegalovirus status.

This clone was seen a handful of times. As yet, its antigen is unknown. In germline, CDR1 is SGHRS, CDR2 YFSETQ. The CDR3 is 16 amino acids. Germline trimming cut 3 bases from V and 0 bases from J; bases unmatched to any gene: 5. Use of 60 Vbeta and 13 Jbeta primers characterized the PCR. Libraries were prepared by immunoSEQ multiplex PCR; TCRdb keeps only in-frame clonotypes and omits some of them. In the table there are 85,000 to 110,000 clones, more than 75% of which are singletons. The sequence came from a woman younger than 30 in good health and CMV-seropositive. Sequencing was performed on PBMCs. V and J are TRBV5-1 and TRBJ2-5; TRBD1 matches 10 bases. This CDR3 reads CASSSAGTGDQETQYF. As DNA, the CDR3 is TGCGCCAGCAGCTCGGCCGGGACAGGGGACCAAGAGACCCAGTACTTC.